This T cell receptor (beta chain) was captured in a study of cytomegalovirus exposure and HLA in healthy donors. Overall study: The study placed about four fifths of its 398 genotyped donors in the Caucasian-associated ancestry cluster.

With 60 Vbeta and 13 Jbeta primers, the PCR was carried out. Libraries were prepared by immunoSEQ multiplex PCR; TCRdb keeps only in-frame clonotypes and omits some of them. This repertoire includes over 20,000 clones. V lost 3 bases, J lost 7 bases, and 12 bases lay in between. Germline-derived CDR1 and CDR2 are MGHRA and YSYEKL. This CDR3 has 13 amino acids. The chain combines TRBV4-1 with TRBJ1-2, with D possibly matching TRBD1 (5 bases). The receptor was derived from a man aged 60 to 69 in good health and CMV-seropositive. Sequencing was carried out using PBMCs. This CDR3 is CASSHQVGGGYTF. In DNA, the CDR3 is TGCGCCAGCAGCCACCAGGTGGGGGGTGGCTACACCTTC.